This T cell receptor beta chain appears in the sequencing data of a study of T cells in Graves' hyperthyroidism and ophthalmopathy. Study-level points and caveats: Appearing also in blood were most of the thyroid clonotypes expanded above 0.001.

This clonotype was detected only a few times. Its antigen is undetermined. Researchers took RNA transcripts and amplified the TCR beta CDR3 regions from them. First-round RT-PCR targeting the TCR CDR3 was performed with the HTBI primer set. Using its own MiXCR run on the multiplex PCR reads, TCRdb lists one record per CDR3 protein. This sample has roughly 700,000 distinct CDR3 sequences, with over 35% found just once. CDR1 is MNHEY, CDR2 SMNVEV, per germline (reference sequence). The CDR3 has 15 amino acids. V shed 6 bases and J 5 bases; nucleotides not matched to a gene: 7. Hyperthyroidism was newly diagnosed in patients aged 18 to 65 (duration under 2 months).

Sample: blood. The sequence was collected from a woman between 40 and 55 years old with Graves' hyperthyroidism. J is TRBJ1-5 and V is TRBV27; 10 bases agree with TRBD1. CDR3 bases: TGTGCCAGCAGCACGACAGGGGGCGACTATCAGCCCCAGCATTTT. It encodes CASSTTGGDYQPQHF.